The 26 T cell receptor beta chains listed next were all sequenced from one sample in a study of CD8 T cells in ankylosing spondylitis. TCRdb re-called the 5' RACE reads through MiXCR, storing one row per CDR3 protein. The sample records some 250,000 distinct CDR3 sequences, around 11% being singletons. Sequenced input: blood, either unsorted or a sorted T cell fraction (not recorded which). The receptors originated from a male donor with ankylosing spondylitis or in good health (not recorded which).

This clonotype showed up just a few times. This chain uses TRBV29-1 with TRBJ2-1; D remains unclear. The CDR3 is 10 residues long. Trimming cost V 3 bases and J 9 bases, with 6 bases left between them. Germline V CDR1 and CDR2: SQVTM, ANQGSEA. DNA for the CDR3: TGCAGCGTTGATGTTGGTGAGCAGTTCTTC. The encoded protein is CSVDVGEQFF.

This clonotype was seen repeatedly, ten times or more. V is TRBV20-1 and J is TRBJ2-7; D gene uncertain. The germline CDR1 and CDR2 sequences are DFQATT and SNEGSKA (reference sequence). V lost 3 bases and J lost 4, with 7 bases in between. This CDR3 spans 11 amino acids. The chain's CDR3 is CSARGGYEQYF. The CDR3 nucleotides read TGCAGTGCTAGGGGCGGATACGAGCAGTACTTC.

This clonotype was seen repeatedly, ten times or more. The V call is TRBV7-3, the J call TRBJ2-3; 10 nucleotides align to TRBD2. Per germline, CDR1 SGHTA and CDR2 FQGTGA. The CDR3 totals 15 residues. J lost 7 bases, V lost 5 bases, and 9 bases had no gene match. The chain's CDR3 is CASSTSSGGVYTQYF. CDR3 nucleotides: TGTGCCAGCAGCACCTCTAGCGGGGGAGTGTATACGCAGTATTTT.

This clonotype was counted between two and nine times. The chain couples TRBV12-3 or TRBV12-4 to TRBJ1-1; 7 bases align to TRBD1. The CDR3 spans 16 residues. V lost 3 bases, J lost 4 bases, and 11 bases stayed unmatched. The CDR3 sequence: CASSFPPGQVGTEAFF. The DNA of the CDR3 is TGTGCCAGCAGTTTCCCCCCCGGACAGGTGGGCACTGAAGCTTTCTTT.

This clonotype was picked up many times. This rearrangement joins TRBV5-1 to TRBJ1-2, with D perhaps matching TRBD1 (5 bases). The CDR3 runs to 14 residues. The V gene lost 0 bases and the J gene lost 6 bases, with 12 bases spanning the gap. CDR1 SGHRS and CDR2 YFSETQ come from the germline V gene. The CDR3, as DNA: TGCGCCAGCAGCTTGGAATCGGGGGAAGATGGCTACACCTTC. As protein: CASSLESGEDGYTF.

This clonotype was picked up many times. The V and J genes are TRBV5-1 and TRBJ1-1; D perhaps matches TRBD1 (6 bases). From germline, CDR1 is SGHRS and CDR2 YFSETQ. V gave up 2 bases and J gave up 4 bases, with 9 bases separating them. The CDR3 runs 13 residues. In nucleotides, the CDR3 is TGCGCCAGCAGCTTTACAGGGTCCACTGAAGCTTTCTTT. Translating it yields CASSFTGSTEAFF.

The chain links TRBV27 to TRBJ2-5; 7 bases are shared with TRBD1. The CDR3 spans 18 residues. Germline loops: CDR1 MNHEY, CDR2 SMNVEV (reference sequence). The trim removed 7 bases at V and 0 bases at J, leaving 17 bases unmatched. This CDR3 reads CASKRSVVWDSNQETQYF. CDR3 nucleotides: TGTGCCAGCAAGAGATCCGTGGTTTGGGACAGCAACCAAGAGACCCAGTACTTC.

This clonotype was counted at least ten times. The chain employs TRBV5-1 and TRBJ1-5; tentative D call: TRBD1 (5 bases). Trimming took 1 base from V and 4 from J, leaving 12 bases between them. This CDR3 region has 15 residues. The germline V gene encodes CDR1 SGHRS and CDR2 YFSETQ. The CDR3 DNA is TGCGCCAGCAGCTTGTCCGGGGGAAGGAATCAGCCCCAGCATTTT. This translates into CASSLSGGRNQPQHF.

This chain joins TRBV12-3 or TRBV12-4 and TRBJ2-1, with D unresolved. The CDR3 runs 12 residues. The V and J ends lost 3 bases and 7 bases respectively, with 7 bases between them. The CDR3, as DNA: TGTGCCAGCAGTTTTAGTGGGAATGAGCAGTTCTTC. It codes for CASSFSGNEQFF.

This clonotype was detected ten times or more. The chain combines TRBV27 with TRBJ2-1, with 8 bases aligning to TRBD1. V lost 5 bases to trimming and J lost 9 bases; unmatched junction nucleotides: 9. Per germline, CDR1 MNHEY and CDR2 SMNVEV (reference sequence). The CDR3 runs to 14 residues. CDR3: CASSNRRQGLEQFF. In DNA, the CDR3 is TGTGCCAGCAGTAACCGTCGACAGGGGCTTGAGCAGTTCTTC.

In its sample, this clonotype was seen many times. The chain has TRBV29-1 and TRBJ2-3, with D perhaps matching TRBD1 (6 bases). The V and J ends lost 5 bases and 2 bases respectively, with 14 bases between them. Germline CDR1 reads SQVTM; CDR2 reads ANQGSEA. The CDR3 spans 14 residues. The CDR3 reads CSVRPGHITDTQYF. CDR3 nucleotides: TGCAGCGTTAGGCCGGGACACATCACAGATACGCAGTATTTT.

This clonotype has a handful of counts. CDR3 nucleotides: TGCGCCAGCAGCTTGGACGAGGGGACGGGCTCCTACGAGCAGTACTTC. Translated: CASSLDEGTGSYEQYF. This chain links TRBV5-1 with TRBJ2-7, with D possibly called TRBD1 or TRBD2 (5 bases each). In germline, CDR1 is SGHRS, CDR2 YFSETQ. The V end lost 0 bases, the J end lost 0 bases, and 13 bases lay between the germline ends. This CDR3 spans 16 amino acids. Full variable domain (outside the CDR3, taken from reference TRBV5-1 and TRBJ2-7): KAGVTQTPRYLIKTRGQQVTLSCSPISGHRSVSWYQQTPGQGLQFLFEYFSETQRNKGNFPGRFSGRQFSNSRSEMNVSTLELGDSALYLCASSLDEGTGSYEQYFGPGTRLTVT.

This clonotype was counted ten times or more. This sequence joins TRBV5-1 and TRBJ2-7; 8 bases fit TRBD1. The CDR3 is 14 residues long. The germline V gene encodes CDR1 SGHRS and CDR2 YFSETQ. J was trimmed by 2 bases and V by 3 bases; bases with no gene match: 4. This chain's CDR3 is CASSWTGTAYEQYF. CDR3 in DNA: TGCGCCAGCAGCTGGACAGGGACCGCCTACGAGCAGTACTTC.

This sequence joins TRBV12-3 or TRBV12-4 and TRBJ2-4; TRBD1 matches at 7 bases. J lost 6 bases, V lost 5 bases, and 13 bases had no gene match. The CDR3 is made up of 16 amino acids. The CDR3 here is CASSMYRGEGPNIQYF. CDR3 nucleotides: TGTGCCAGCAGTATGTACAGGGGAGAAGGACCAAACATTCAGTACTTC.

This clonotype was counted a few times. This chain links TRBV20-1 with TRBJ1-5; D ambiguous. Between the trimmed V and J ends, which lost 5 bases and 3 bases, there was a span of 11 bases. Germline CDR1 reads DFQATT; CDR2 reads SNEGSKA (reference sequence). The CDR3 has 13 amino acids. CDR3 nucleotides: TGCAGTGCTCAGGACGGGCTCAATCAGCCCCAGCATTTT. Translated, it gives CSAQDGLNQPQHF.

This clonotype occurred many times. This sequence joins TRBV6-2 or TRBV6-3 and TRBJ2-2; D remains unclear. V was shortened by 8 bases and J by 5 bases, with 9 bases between the two germline ends. Per germline, CDR1 MNHEY and CDR2 SVGEGT. The CDR3 spans 12 residues. CDR3 sequence reads: CASGLYTGELFF. The CDR3 coding sequence is TGTGCCAGCGGTCTTTATACCGGGGAGCTGTTTTTT.

This clonotype was detected ten times or more. The chain has TRBV20-1 and TRBJ2-7, with D perhaps TRBD1 or TRBD2 (5 bases each). Germline V gene sequence: CDR1 DFQATT, CDR2 SNEGSKA (reference sequence). CDR3 length equals 15 residues. V lost 6 bases, J lost 6 bases, and 24 bases lay in between. The CDR3 sequence is CSATPWGTDTSEQYF. In nucleotides, the CDR3 is TGCAGTGCAACCCCCTGGGGGACGGACACTTCCGAGCAGTACTTC.

This clonotype came up many times. This chain links TRBV5-6 with TRBJ2-7; 8 nucleotides align to TRBD1. The CDR3 contains 15 residues. J gave up 4 bases and V 0 bases, and 6 bases lay outside the gene matches. The germline gives CDR1 SGHDT, CDR2 YYEEEE. The CDR3 bases are TGTGCCAGCAGCTTGGCCGGGACAGGCCCTTACGAGCAGTACTTC. Protein: CASSLAGTGPYEQYF.

This clonotype was counted many times. The gene calls are TRBV5-1 and TRBJ2-1, with no clear D. CDR3 size: 15 residues. V was pared by 2 bases and J by 2 bases, with 11 bases between. Germline-derived CDR1 and CDR2 are SGHRS and YFSETQ. The CDR3 region is CASSFTVTPYNEQFF. The DNA of the CDR3 is TGCGCCAGCAGCTTCACCGTGACCCCCTACAATGAGCAGTTCTTC. The variable domain in full, with the rest retrieved from reference TRBV5-1 and TRBJ2-1, is KAGVTQTPRYLIKTRGQQVTLSCSPISGHRSVSWYQQTPGQGLQFLFEYFSETQRNKGNFPGRFSGRQFSNSRSEMNVSTLELGDSALYLCASSFTVTPYNEQFFGPGTRLTVL.

The chain carries TRBV20-1 and TRBJ2-5, with 14 bases lining up with TRBD2. The J segment lost 5 bases and the V segment lost 4 bases, leaving 6 bases of the junction unmatched. CDR3 length: 15 amino acids. CDR1 is DFQATT, CDR2 SNEGSKA, per germline (reference sequence). The CDR3: CSATGTSGSRETQYF. CDR3 coding DNA: TGCAGTGCTACCGGGACTAGCGGGAGTAGGGAGACCCAGTACTTC.

The table lists this clonotype with many counts. The CDR3 reads CASSLSGQGYYGYTF. The CDR3 nucleotides read TGTGCCAGCAGCCTATCCGGTCAGGGCTACTATGGCTACACCTTC. J is TRBJ1-2 and V is TRBV27; D might be TRBD1 (5 bases). The germline CDR1 and CDR2 sequences are MNHEY and SMNVEV (reference sequence). Trimming removed 6 bases at V and 3 bases at J, with 17 bases between. CDR3 length equals 15 residues.

To note about this clonotype: A much bigger clone sits one base away, suggesting this may be a read error. The V call is TRBV29-1, the J call TRBJ2-3; D remains unclear. CDR3 length: 12 residues. The ends were cut back, 3 bases at V and 3 bases at J, with 7 bases in the middle. Germline lookup yields CDR1 SQVTM and CDR2 ANQGSEA. In DNA, the CDR3 is TGCAGCGTTGATCTAGGTACAGATACGCAGTATTTT. Translating gives CSVDLGTDTQYF.

Only a few counts were recorded for this clonotype. V gene TRBV7-9 combines with J gene TRBJ1-1, with TRBD1 matching over 10 bases. The ends lost 1 base at V and 8 bases at J; junction bases unmatched: 4. The CDR3 has 14 amino acids. Germline CDR1 reads SEHNR; CDR2 reads FQNEAQ (reference sequence). The CDR3 loop is CASSLDLGQGEAFF. As DNA, the CDR3 is TGTGCCAGCAGCTTAGACCTGGGACAGGGGGAAGCTTTCTTT.

This clonotype was counted only a few times. This chain joins TRBV2 and TRBJ1-1; a weak D match, TRBD1 (5 bases). The CDR3 loop spans 14 amino acids. V was pared by 6 bases and J by 3 bases, with 14 bases between. Germline V gene data show CDR1 as SNHLY and CDR2 as FYNNEI. The CDR3 DNA is TGTGCCAGCAGGGGACTTTCTGGATACACTGAAGCTTTCTTT. Translated: CASRGLSGYTEAFF.

This clonotype was counted ten times or more. The chain combines TRBV7-2 with TRBJ2-7; 7 positions agree with TRBD1. Germline V gene lookup returns CDR1 SGHTA and CDR2 FQGNSA. The CDR3 is 13 residues long. J lost 5 bases, V lost 5 bases, and 6 bases had no gene match. This CDR3 is CASSTRQGHEQYF. The CDR3 DNA is TGTGCCAGCAGCACCAGACAGGGTCACGAGCAGTACTTC.

This chain uses TRBV5-1 with TRBJ1-6; D is perhaps TRBD1 (5 bases). This CDR3 is built from 15 residues. Trimming stripped 2 bases from V and 8 bases from J, with 14 bases between. Germline V lookup: CDR1 SGHRS, CDR2 YFSETQ. CDR3 in DNA: TGCGCCAGCAGCTTCTATGGTTCGGGGGATTCACCCCTCCACTTT. It encodes CASSFYGSGDSPLHF.